This T cell receptor (beta chain) was profiled in a study of T-cell memory formation after mild COVID-19. For the study at large: The study found TCR clusters largely donor specific.

The germline V and J ends were trimmed by 0 bases and 7 bases, with 9 bases remaining between them. The germline CDR1 and CDR2 sequences are SGHNT and YYREEE (reference sequence). This CDR3 region has 13 residues. Regarding this clonotype: Its antigen is undetermined.

5'RACE with constant-segment primers built TCRalpha and TCRbeta cDNA libraries with UMIs. One entry per CDR3 protein results from TCRdb running MiXCR on the 5' RACE reads. Of approximately 250,000 distinct CDR3 sequences in the sample, approximately 16% are singletons; the top ten hold approximately 20%. Whole-study findings and limits: Some responding clones appeared in pre-infection memory, suggesting cross-reactive memory joined.

The sequence derives from a man aged 18 to 35 who had mild COVID-19 (a few samples of this study predate the infection). Cell type and time point are not known. Material for sequencing was PBMCs or a T cell subset sorted from them (not recorded which). The chain couples TRBV5-4 to TRBJ2-3; D could derive from TRBD1 or TRBD2 (5 bases each). Written as DNA, the CDR3 is TGTGCCAGCAGCTTGGGAGGGGCCTATACGCAGTATTTT. Encoded protein: CASSLGGAYTQYF.